One and the same sample provided the 3 T cell receptor beta chains below, sequenced in a study of blood T cell repertoires in COVID-19. Assay: immunoSEQ multiplex PCR; the TCRdb copy retains only in-frame clones and omits some. The table includes 210,000 or so clones, around 80% detected once. Specimen: peripheral blood. The receptor set was obtained from a man between 50 and 59 years old who had recovered from COVID-19.

With respect to this clone: The junction departs from the called germline gene at one end, perhaps through a read error. The genes are TRBV5-4 and TRBJ2-6; D possibly corresponds to TRBD1 (6 bases). The germline V gene encodes CDR1 SGHNT and CDR2 YYREEE (reference sequence). CDR3 length: 17 residues. In nucleotides, the CDR3 is TGTGCCAGCAGCCCAACACAGGGAGAGTCTGGGGCCAACGTCCTGGCTTTC. This codes for CASSPTQGESGANVLAF.

The rearrangement joins TRBV6-2 or TRBV6-3 to TRBJ2-7, with 7 bases matching TRBD1. CDR1 is MNHEY, CDR2 SVGEGT, per germline. V lost 5 bases, J lost 5 bases, and 3 bases stayed unmatched. The CDR3 has 12 residues. CDR3 amino acids: CASSNRGDEQYF. CDR3 sequence (DNA): TGTGCCAGCAGTAACAGGGGTGACGAGCAGTACTTC.

The chain carries TRBV3-1 (or the pseudogene TRBV3-2) and TRBJ1-5; D ambiguous. The germline V gene encodes CDR1 LGHDT and CDR2 YNNKEL (reference sequence). V shed 2 bases and J shed 7 bases, with 6 bases lying between them. The CDR3 spans 12 residues. In nucleotides, the CDR3 is TGTGCCAGCAGCCAAAATAGCCAGCCCCAGCATTTT. It translates to CASSQNSQPQHF.